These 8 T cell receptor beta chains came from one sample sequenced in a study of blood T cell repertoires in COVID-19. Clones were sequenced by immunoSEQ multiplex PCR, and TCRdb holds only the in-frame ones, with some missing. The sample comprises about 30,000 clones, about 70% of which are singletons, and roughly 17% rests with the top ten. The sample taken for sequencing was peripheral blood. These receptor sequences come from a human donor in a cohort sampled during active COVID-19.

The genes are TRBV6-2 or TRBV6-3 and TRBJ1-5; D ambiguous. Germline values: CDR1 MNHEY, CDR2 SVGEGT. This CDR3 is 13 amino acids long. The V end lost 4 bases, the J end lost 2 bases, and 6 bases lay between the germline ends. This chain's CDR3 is CASSLRGNQPQHF. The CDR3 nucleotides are TGTGCCAGCAGTTTGAGGGGCAATCAGCCCCAGCATTTT.

In DNA, the CDR3 is TGTGCCAGCAGTTTCGTGCAGGGTGGAGAGCAGTACTTC. Translated: CASSFVQGGEQYF. The V call is TRBV12-3 or TRBV12-4, the J call TRBJ2-7; tentative D call: TRBD1 (5 bases). Trimming removed 3 bases from V and 7 bases from J, with 13 bases in between. This CDR3 is built from 13 residues.

As DNA, the CDR3 is TGCGCCAGCAGCTTGCAGAGTAGCGGGGGCCAAGAGACCCAGTACTTC. It encodes CASSLQSSGGQETQYF. The rearrangement joins TRBV5-1 to TRBJ2-5; 9 nucleotides line up with TRBD2. CDR1 is SGHRS and CDR2 is YFSETQ in the germline V gene. The CDR3 runs 16 residues. V lost 1 base, J lost 1 base, and 5 bases stayed unmatched.

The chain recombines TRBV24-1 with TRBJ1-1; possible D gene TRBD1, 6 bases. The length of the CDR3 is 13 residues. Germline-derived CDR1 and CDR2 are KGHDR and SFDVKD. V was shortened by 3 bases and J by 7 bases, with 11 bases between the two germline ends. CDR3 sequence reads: CATSDRGAVEAFF. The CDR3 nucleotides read TGTGCCACCAGTGATCGGGGGGCGGTTGAAGCTTTCTTT.

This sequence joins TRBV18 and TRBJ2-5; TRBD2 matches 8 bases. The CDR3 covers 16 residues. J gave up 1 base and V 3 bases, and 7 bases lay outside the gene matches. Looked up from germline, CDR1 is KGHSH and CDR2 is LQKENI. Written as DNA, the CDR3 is TGTGCCAGCTCACCCCAGGCTAGCGGGTTCCAAGAGACCCAGTACTTC. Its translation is CASSPQASGFQETQYF.

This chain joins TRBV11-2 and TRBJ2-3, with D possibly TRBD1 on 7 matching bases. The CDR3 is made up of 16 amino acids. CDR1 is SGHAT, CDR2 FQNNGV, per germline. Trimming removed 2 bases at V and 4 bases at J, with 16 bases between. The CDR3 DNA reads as TGTGCCAGCAGCTTAATGAACAGGGGAGGTGCAGATACGCAGTATTTT. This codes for CASSLMNRGGADTQYF. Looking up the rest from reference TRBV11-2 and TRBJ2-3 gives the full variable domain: EAGVAQSPRYKIIEKRQSVAFWCNPISGHATLYWYQQILGQGPKLLIQFQNNGVVDDSQLPKDRFSAERLKGVDSTLKIQPAKLEDSAVYLCASSLMNRGGADTQYFGPGTRLTVL.

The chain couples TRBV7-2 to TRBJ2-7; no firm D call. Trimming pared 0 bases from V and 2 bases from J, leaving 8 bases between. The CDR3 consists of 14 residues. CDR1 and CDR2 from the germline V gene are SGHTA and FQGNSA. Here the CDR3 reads CASSLAKQTYEQYF. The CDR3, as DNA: TGTGCCAGCAGCTTAGCGAAACAGACCTACGAGCAGTACTTC.

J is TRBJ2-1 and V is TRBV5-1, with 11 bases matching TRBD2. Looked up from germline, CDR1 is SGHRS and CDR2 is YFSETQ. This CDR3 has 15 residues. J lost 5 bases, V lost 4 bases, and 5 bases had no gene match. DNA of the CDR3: TGCGCCAGCAGCGTTAGCGGGGGGGCCGACAATGAGCAGTTCTTC. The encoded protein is CASSVSGGADNEQFF.